The rows below give T cell receptor beta chains drawn from one sample of a study of Ad26.COV2.S vaccination and SARS-CoV-2 variants. Sequencing used immunoSEQ multiplex PCR; TCRdb keeps in-frame clones, though not all of them. The sample lists approximately 340,000 clones; more than 75% were seen once. Here the sequenced sample was peripheral blood, taken in a trial of Ad26.COV2.S vaccine versus placebo. These TCRs come from a person between 18 and 60 years old who received the Ad26.COV2.S COVID-19 vaccine or a placebo. Both conserved end residues are part of each CDR3. A D gene is named only where the DNA matches it firmly. Only some rows state a clone size, as once, few, many or a class for expanded clones.

v_gene: TRBV30; j_gene: TRBJ2-7; abundance: .; d_gene: .; CDR3aa: CAWSAGRLEQYF; CDR3nt: TGTGCCTGGAGTGCAGGACGGCTAGAGCAGTACTTC
v_gene: TRBV4-1; j_gene: TRBJ1-1; abundance: .; d_gene: TRBD1; CDR3aa: CASSQGEQGLTEAFF; CDR3nt: TGCGCCAGCAGCCAGGGTGAACAGGGGCTCACTGAAGCTTTCTTT
v_gene: TRBV5-6; j_gene: TRBJ2-2; abundance: once; d_gene: .; CDR3aa: CASNPLGLPGELFF; CDR3nt: TGTGCCAGTAATCCGCTGGGGCTACCCGGGGAGCTGTTTTTT
v_gene: TRBV7-9; j_gene: TRBJ1-2; abundance: .; d_gene: TRBD1; CDR3aa: CASSFGTGEGYTF; CDR3nt: TGTGCCAGCAGCTTTGGGACAGGGGAAGGCTACACCTTC
v_gene: TRBV5-1; j_gene: TRBJ2-1; abundance: .; d_gene: .; CDR3aa: CASSLRGSNEQFF; CDR3nt: TGCGCCAGCAGCTTGAGGGGGTCCAATGAGCAGTTCTTC
v_gene: TRBV7-8; j_gene: TRBJ2-7; abundance: once; d_gene: .; CDR3aa: CASSYVGGVSSYEQYF; CDR3nt: TGTGCCAGCAGCTATGTGGGGGGCGTCAGCTCCTACGAGCAGTACTTC
v_gene: TRBV14; j_gene: TRBJ2-7; abundance: .; d_gene: .; CDR3aa: CASSEVPAKGSYEQYF; CDR3nt: TGTGCCAGCAGCGAAGTCCCAGCAAAGGGGTCCTACGAGCAGTACTTC
v_gene: TRBV5-1; j_gene: TRBJ1-1; abundance: .; d_gene: .; CDR3aa: CASSFSMRKDTEAFF; CDR3nt: TGCGCCAGCAGCTTTAGTATGAGGAAAGACACTGAAGCTTTCTTT
v_gene: TRBV7-2; j_gene: TRBJ2-2; abundance: .; d_gene: .; CDR3aa: CASSPGTPPGELFF; CDR3nt: TGTGCCAGCAGTCCTGGGACCCCCCCCGGGGAGCTGTTTTTT
v_gene: TRBV7-9; j_gene: TRBJ1-6; abundance: .; d_gene: .; CDR3aa: CASSLSQGANSPLHF; CDR3nt: TGTGCCAGCAGCTTATCCCAGGGCGCGAATTCACCCCTCCACTTT
v_gene: TRBV19; j_gene: TRBJ1-2; abundance: .; d_gene: .; CDR3aa: CASSYQHLIPNYGYTF; CDR3nt: TGTGCCAGTAGTTACCAGCACCTCATCCCTAACTATGGCTACACCTTC
v_gene: TRBV2; j_gene: TRBJ2-7; abundance: .; d_gene: .; CDR3aa: CASSEVVLGYEQYF; CDR3nt: TGTGCCAGCAGTGAGGTGGTCTTGGGCTACGAGCAGTACTTC
v_gene: TRBV6-5; j_gene: TRBJ2-7; abundance: .; d_gene: TRBD1; CDR3aa: CASTTGTGDSYEQYF; CDR3nt: TGTGCCAGCACTACCGGGACAGGGGACTCCTACGAGCAGTACTTC
v_gene: TRBV14; j_gene: TRBJ2-1; abundance: .; d_gene: .; CDR3aa: CASSQITEYNEQFF; CDR3nt: TGTGCCAGCAGCCAGATCACGGAGTACAATGAGCAGTTCTTC
v_gene: TRBV4-1; j_gene: TRBJ2-1; abundance: once; d_gene: .; CDR3aa: CASSQPNSNEQFF; CDR3nt: TGCGCCAGCAGCCAACCCAACAGCAATGAGCAGTTCTTC
v_gene: TRBV11-2; j_gene: TRBJ2-3; abundance: .; d_gene: TRBD1; CDR3aa: CASIGQVSTDTQYF; CDR3nt: TGTGCCAGCATCGGACAGGTTAGCACAGATACGCAGTATTTT
v_gene: TRBV12-3/TRBV12-4; j_gene: TRBJ2-7; abundance: .; d_gene: .; CDR3aa: CASSYTEYEQYF; CDR3nt: TGTGCCAGCAGTTACACAGAGTACGAGCAGTACTTC
v_gene: TRBV6-5; j_gene: TRBJ2-5; abundance: .; d_gene: .; CDR3aa: CASLPRVLHF; CDR3nt: TGTGCCAGCCTACCCAGGGTCTTACACTTC
v_gene: TRBV5-1; j_gene: TRBJ2-7; abundance: few; d_gene: .; CDR3aa: CASSLVGWRDEQYF; CDR3nt: TGCGCCAGCAGCTTGGTAGGGTGGCGGGACGAGCAGTACTTC
v_gene: TRBV7-8; j_gene: TRBJ2-7; abundance: .; d_gene: .; CDR3aa: CASSKGRGTYEQYF; CDR3nt: TGTGCCAGCAGCAAGGGACGGGGGACCTACGAGCAGTACTTC
v_gene: TRBV28; j_gene: TRBJ2-3; abundance: .; d_gene: TRBD2; CDR3aa: CASSFMTSGTDTQYF; CDR3nt: TGTGCCAGCAGCTTCATGACTAGCGGCACAGATACGCAGTATTTT
v_gene: TRBV6-5; j_gene: TRBJ1-5; abundance: few; d_gene: .; CDR3aa: CASKGAEVMNQPQHF; CDR3nt: TGTGCCAGCAAAGGAGCGGAAGTTATGAATCAGCCCCAGCATTTT
v_gene: TRBV7-2; j_gene: TRBJ1-5; abundance: .; d_gene: .; CDR3aa: CASSYTGAEGQPQHF; CDR3nt: TGTGCCAGCAGCTACACGGGCGCCGAAGGTCAGCCCCAGCATTTT
v_gene: TRBV27; j_gene: TRBJ2-5; abundance: .; d_gene: .; CDR3aa: CASSSTDYQETQYF; CDR3nt: TGTGCCAGCAGTTCCACGGACTACCAAGAGACCCAGTACTTC
v_gene: TRBV11-2; j_gene: TRBJ1-2; abundance: .; d_gene: .; CDR3aa: CASSLGVWEGYTF; CDR3nt: TGTGCCAGCAGCCTCGGGGTCTGGGAAGGCTACACCTTC
v_gene: TRBV7-2; j_gene: TRBJ2-7; abundance: .; d_gene: .; CDR3aa: CASSSGGEQYF; CDR3nt: TGTGCCAGCAGCTCTGGGGGGGAGCAGTACTTC
v_gene: TRBV28; j_gene: TRBJ1-2; abundance: once; d_gene: TRBD1; CDR3aa: CASSSTGQGARGGYTF; CDR3nt: TGTGCCAGCAGTTCCACAGGACAGGGGGCGAGAGGTGGCTACACCTTC
v_gene: TRBV20-1; j_gene: TRBJ2-7; abundance: .; d_gene: .; CDR3aa: CSASGGIDYEQYF; CDR3nt: TGCAGTGCGAGTGGGGGGATCGACTACGAGCAGTACTTC
v_gene: TRBV5-1; j_gene: TRBJ2-1; abundance: once; d_gene: .; CDR3aa: CASSLAGAWNEQFF; CDR3nt: TGCGCCAGCAGCTTGGCAGGGGCCTGGAATGAGCAGTTCTTC
v_gene: TRBV19; j_gene: TRBJ2-2; abundance: .; d_gene: TRBD2; CDR3aa: CASQTQRGGTGELFF; CDR3nt: TGTGCCAGCCAAACTCAGCGGGGGGGCACCGGGGAGCTGTTTTTT
v_gene: TRBV5-1; j_gene: TRBJ2-1; abundance: .; d_gene: TRBD2; CDR3aa: CASSLGLAGVEQFF; CDR3nt: TGCGCCAGCAGCTTGGGCCTAGCGGGAGTTGAGCAGTTCTTC
v_gene: TRBV11-2; j_gene: TRBJ2-5; abundance: .; d_gene: TRBD2; CDR3aa: CASTQLAGGLETQYF; CDR3nt: TGTGCCAGCACACAACTAGCGGGGGGGCTGGAGACCCAGTACTTC
v_gene: TRBV7-6; j_gene: TRBJ2-1; abundance: once; d_gene: TRBD2; CDR3aa: CASSQLAGSNSYNEQFF; CDR3nt: TGTGCCAGCAGCCAATTAGCGGGTTCCAACTCCTACAATGAGCAGTTCTTC
v_gene: TRBV7-9; j_gene: TRBJ2-7; abundance: .; d_gene: .; CDR3aa: CASSLGENEQYF; CDR3nt: TGTGCCAGCAGCTTAGGGGAGAACGAGCAGTACTTC
v_gene: TRBV28; j_gene: TRBJ2-7; abundance: .; d_gene: .; CDR3aa: CASSPTVLKQYF; CDR3nt: TGTGCCAGCAGTCCGACTGTGTTGAAGCAGTACTTC
v_gene: TRBV7-6; j_gene: TRBJ2-7; abundance: .; d_gene: .; CDR3aa: CASTLGDSSYEQYF; CDR3nt: TGTGCCAGCACTCTGGGGGATTCCTCCTACGAGCAGTACTTC
v_gene: TRBV6-2/TRBV6-3; j_gene: TRBJ2-1; abundance: .; d_gene: TRBD1; CDR3aa: CASSWTGRSYNEQFF; CDR3nt: TGTGCCAGCAGTTGGACAGGCCGCTCCTACAATGAGCAGTTCTTC
v_gene: TRBV5-6; j_gene: TRBJ2-7; abundance: once; d_gene: .; CDR3aa: CASSLGLYGQYF; CDR3nt: TGTGCCAGCAGCTTGGGTCTTTACGGGCAGTACTTC
v_gene: TRBV18; j_gene: TRBJ2-7; abundance: .; d_gene: .; CDR3aa: CASSPPGTYEQYF; CDR3nt: TGTGCCAGCTCACCACCAGGAACCTACGAGCAGTACTTC
v_gene: TRBV19; j_gene: TRBJ1-3; abundance: .; d_gene: .; CDR3aa: CASSDQASPGNTIYF; CDR3nt: TGTGCCAGTAGTGATCAAGCCTCTCCTGGAAACACCATATATTTT
v_gene: TRBV30; j_gene: TRBJ2-3; abundance: .; d_gene: .; CDR3aa: CAWRVDTQYF; CDR3nt: TGTGCCTGGCGGGTTGATACGCAGTATTTT
v_gene: TRBV27; j_gene: TRBJ2-7; abundance: .; d_gene: .; CDR3aa: CASSLSAGARGSSYEQYF; CDR3nt: TGTGCCAGCAGTTTATCGGCGGGGGCCAGAGGAAGCTCCTACGAGCAGTACTTC
v_gene: TRBV21-1; j_gene: TRBJ2-7; abundance: once; d_gene: .; CDR3aa: CASSKDGSINEQYF; CDR3nt: TGTGCCAGCAGCAAAGACGGCAGCATCAACGAGCAGTACTTC
v_gene: TRBV24-1; j_gene: TRBJ2-1; abundance: few; d_gene: TRBD2; CDR3aa: CATSDFKTSGRANEQFF; CDR3nt: TGTGCCACCAGTGATTTCAAGACTAGCGGGAGGGCAAATGAGCAGTTCTTC
v_gene: TRBV24-1; j_gene: TRBJ1-6; abundance: .; d_gene: .; CDR3aa: CATSDEWTYNSPLHF; CDR3nt: TGTGCCACCAGTGATGAATGGACATATAATTCACCCCTCCACTTT
v_gene: TRBV5-5; j_gene: TRBJ2-7; abundance: .; d_gene: TRBD1; CDR3aa: CASSEGTVSSYEQYF; CDR3nt: TGTGCCAGCAGCGAAGGGACAGTCAGCTCCTACGAGCAGTACTTC
v_gene: TRBV18; j_gene: TRBJ2-3; abundance: .; d_gene: .; CDR3aa: CASSPIGDTQYF; CDR3nt: TGTGCCAGCTCACCCATAGGGGATACGCAGTATTTT
v_gene: TRBV6-5; j_gene: TRBJ1-3; abundance: .; d_gene: .; CDR3aa: CASSLHGSSGNTIYF; CDR3nt: TGTGCCAGCAGCCTCCACGGGTCCTCTGGAAACACCATATATTTT
v_gene: TRBV9; j_gene: TRBJ2-1; abundance: .; d_gene: TRBD2; CDR3aa: CASSVGLAGGKLNEQFF; CDR3nt: TGTGCCAGCAGCGTAGGACTAGCGGGGGGCAAACTCAATGAGCAGTTCTTC
v_gene: TRBV6-5; j_gene: TRBJ1-1; abundance: .; d_gene: .; CDR3aa: CASSYSSWGGTEAFF; CDR3nt: TGTGCCAGCAGTTACTCGAGCTGGGGGGGAACTGAAGCTTTCTTT
v_gene: TRBV10-3; j_gene: TRBJ1-1; abundance: .; d_gene: .; CDR3aa: CAISGGTENTEAFF; CDR3nt: TGTGCCATCAGTGGGGGGACGGAAAACACTGAAGCTTTCTTT
v_gene: TRBV20-1; j_gene: TRBJ1-1; abundance: .; d_gene: .; CDR3aa: CSASLNGNTEAFF; CDR3nt: TGCAGTGCTAGTTTAAACGGGAACACTGAAGCTTTCTTT
v_gene: TRBV5-1; j_gene: TRBJ2-4; abundance: .; d_gene: .; CDR3aa: CASKSEPGLAKNIQYF; CDR3nt: TGCGCCAGCAAGAGTGAACCAGGGTTAGCCAAAAACATTCAGTACTTC
v_gene: TRBV18; j_gene: TRBJ1-4; abundance: .; d_gene: TRBD1; CDR3aa: CASSSDRVVEKLFF; CDR3nt: TGTGCCAGCTCGAGCGACAGGGTCGTTGAAAAACTGTTTTTT
v_gene: TRBV3-1/TRBV3-2; j_gene: TRBJ1-1; abundance: .; d_gene: .; CDR3aa: CASSQLNTEAFF; CDR3nt: TGTGCCAGCAGCCAACTGAACACTGAAGCTTTCTTT
v_gene: TRBV11-2; j_gene: TRBJ2-7; abundance: once; d_gene: .; CDR3aa: CASSLFIGGNYEQYF; CDR3nt: TGTGCCAGCAGCTTATTTATTGGGGGGAACTACGAGCAGTACTTC
v_gene: TRBV7-2; j_gene: TRBJ2-5; abundance: many; d_gene: TRBD1; CDR3aa: CASSYAGGAETQYF; CDR3nt: TGTGCCAGCAGCTACGCAGGGGGCGCTGAGACCCAGTACTTC
v_gene: TRBV5-1; j_gene: TRBJ1-6; abundance: .; d_gene: .; CDR3aa: CASSLAAAGPNSPLHF; CDR3nt: TGCGCCAGCAGCTTGGCAGCGGCAGGGCCTAATTCACCCCTCCACTTT
v_gene: TRBV19; j_gene: TRBJ2-5; abundance: .; d_gene: TRBD1; CDR3aa: CASSIGFRTGSFQETQYF; CDR3nt: TGTGCCAGTAGTATAGGGTTCCGGACAGGGTCCTTCCAAGAGACCCAGTACTTC